Each of the 22 T cell receptor beta chains below was sequenced from the same sample in a study of shared clonotypes between healthy human individuals. Data came from immunoSEQ multiplex PCR; TCRdb stores just in-frame clones and leaves some out. The top ten clones hold 1% to 1.5% of a sample with under 2,000,000 clones, just under 95% of them seen once. Terminally differentiated effector memory CD45RA+ cells were left out of the naive CD8 fraction, which was CD45RO-negative and positively selected for CCR7. The sample comprised naive CD8+ T cells sorted from blood. The origin of the receptors is a man aged 18-30 years in good health.

The chain employs TRBV30 and TRBJ1-3; 7 bases agree with TRBD1. The germline V gene encodes CDR1 GTSNPN and CDR2 SVGIG (reference sequence). CDR3 length: 14 residues. V was pared by 5 bases and J by 0 bases, with 4 bases of the junction left unmatched. CDR3: CAWSKGASGNTIYF. As DNA, the CDR3 is TGTGCCTGGTCTAAGGGGGCCTCTGGAAACACCATATATTTT.

The V and J genes are TRBV11-2 and TRBJ2-3; D is uncertain. The length of the CDR3 is 17 residues. The V end was cut by 0 bases, the J end by 10 bases, with 23 bases between. Per germline, CDR1 SGHAT and CDR2 FQNNGV. CDR3 bases: TGTGCCAGCAGCTTAGACCCGACTGGCGAGTCGGGCCCTGCGCAGTATTTT. It codes for CASSLDPTGESGPAQYF. The whole variable domain, filled in from reference TRBV11-2 and TRBJ2-3, reads EAGVAQSPRYKIIEKRQSVAFWCNPISGHATLYWYQQILGQGPKLLIQFQNNGVVDDSQLPKDRFSAERLKGVDSTLKIQPAKLEDSAVYLCASSLDPTGESGPAQYFGPGTRLTVL.

The rearrangement joins TRBV29-1 to TRBJ2-3, with no clear D. CDR3 length: 11 amino acids. Per germline, CDR1 SQVTM and CDR2 ANQGSEA. Trimming pared 3 bases from V and 4 bases from J, leaving 5 bases between. CDR3 DNA: TGCAGCGTTGAGTTACCAGATACGCAGTATTTT. It yields the protein CSVELPDTQYF.

The chain employs TRBV6-1 and TRBJ2-7; D ambiguous. CDR1 is MNHNS, CDR2 SASEGT, per germline. CDR3 size: 15 residues. Deletions cut 3 bases from V and 3 bases from J, with 15 bases between. The CDR3 loop is CASSDPLGGLYEQYF. Here the CDR3 DNA reads TGTGCCAGCAGTGACCCCCTAGGTGGGCTCTACGAGCAGTACTTC.

This chain uses TRBV30 with TRBJ1-4; TRBD1 aligns across 9 bases. The junction had 6 bases not matched to a gene; V was cut back by 4 bases and J by 0 bases. Germline-derived CDR1 and CDR2 are GTSNPN and SVGIG (reference sequence). This CDR3 has 16 residues. The CDR3 sequence is CAWTGGQGATNEKLFF. CDR3 DNA sequence: TGTGCCTGGACCGGGGGACAGGGAGCAACTAATGAAAAACTGTTTTTT.

This clone was seen a single time. The sample contains more than one DNA sequence encoding this CDR3. The V gene is TRBV6-5, the J gene TRBJ2-1; D gene ambiguous. The germline CDR1 and CDR2 sequences are MNHEY and SVGAGI. Trimming cost V 5 bases and J 6 bases, with 8 bases left between them. CDR3 length: 12 amino acids. CDR3 region: CASSTPGNEQFF. DNA of the CDR3: TGTGCCAGCAGTACCCCGGGCAATGAGCAGTTCTTC.

As for this clone: Other DNA sequences in the sample encode the same CDR3. The rearrangement links TRBV30 to TRBJ2-7, with D unclear. V was clipped by 0 bases and J by 4 bases, with 4 bases between them. The CDR3 runs to 11 residues. Looked up from germline, CDR1 is GTSNPN and CDR2 is SVGIG (reference sequence). Written as DNA, the CDR3 is TGTGCCTGGAGTGTATCTTACGAGCAGTACTTC. Translating it yields CAWSVSYEQYF.

With regard to this clone: Additional DNA sequences in this sample encode the identical CDR3. V is TRBV4-1 and J is TRBJ2-7; D not certain. The length of the CDR3 is 13 residues. V was pared by 1 base and J by 2 bases, with 6 bases between. Germline CDR1 reads MGHRA; CDR2 reads YSYEKL. The CDR3 sequence is CASSQVLAYEQYF. CDR3 nucleotide sequence: TGCGCCAGCAGCCAAGTTCTAGCCTACGAGCAGTACTTC.

This clone occurred once. The rearrangement joins TRBV27 to TRBJ2-3; D gene ambiguous. V was cut by 6 bases and J by 1 base, with 14 bases left in between. Germline loops: CDR1 MNHEY, CDR2 SMNVEV (reference sequence). CDR3 length equals 15 residues. CDR3 residues: CASSPEVWGTDTQYF. CDR3 bases: TGTGCCAGCAGCCCCGAGGTCTGGGGCACAGATACGCAGTATTTT.

This rearrangement joins TRBV19 to TRBJ2-7; D unresolved. There are 14 residues in the CDR3. The V and J ends lost 3 bases and 5 bases respectively, with 14 bases between them. Germline V gene data show CDR1 as LNHDA and CDR2 as SQIVND (reference sequence). The DNA of the CDR3 is TGTGCCAGTAGTATGGGAACAGTAATCCACGAGCAGTACTTC. Its translation is CASSMGTVIHEQYF.

This clone was counted once. The chain carries TRBV7-9 and TRBJ2-7; 7 nucleotides match TRBD2. Germline V gives CDR1 SEHNR, CDR2 FQNEAQ (reference sequence). Germline trimming cut 3 bases from V and 0 bases from J; bases unmatched to any gene: 8. The CDR3 is 16 residues long. This chain's CDR3 is CASSFIPVAGSYEQYF. CDR3 nucleotides: TGTGCCAGCAGCTTTATCCCCGTAGCGGGCTCCTACGAGCAGTACTTC.

CDR3 sequence: CARSPGGSGANVLTF. CDR3 nucleotide sequence: TGTGCCAGAAGCCCGGGTGGATCTGGGGCCAACGTCCTGACTTTC. This chain connects TRBV5-3 to TRBJ2-6; D remains ambiguous. TRBV5-3 is identified as an open reading frame with a role that is uncertain. This CDR3 spans 15 amino acids. With 4 bases removed from V and 1 base from J, the gap between germline ends came to 9 bases.

The rearrangement links TRBV7-9 to TRBJ2-1; D is ambiguous. CDR3 size: 11 residues. From germline, CDR1 is SEHNR and CDR2 FQNEAQ (reference sequence). V dropped 5 bases and J dropped 7 bases, with 6 bases sitting between them. The CDR3 is CASSPENEQFF. In DNA, the CDR3 is TGTGCCAGCAGCCCCGAGAATGAGCAGTTCTTC.

The CDR3 protein is CASSPSRGYNEQFF. The CDR3 bases are TGTGCCAGCAGTCCTTCGAGGGGTTACAATGAGCAGTTCTTC. The chain is built from TRBV28 and TRBJ2-1, with D perhaps being TRBD1 or TRBD2 (5 bases each). V was cut by 5 bases and J by 4 bases, with 12 bases left in between. This CDR3 region has 14 residues. Germline-derived CDR1 and CDR2 are MDHEN and SYDVKM.

The rearrangement links TRBV16 to TRBJ2-5; D is unresolved. The CDR3 is 15 residues long. Per germline, CDR1 KGHSY and CDR2 FQNENV. V lost 0 bases to trimming and J lost 0 bases, with 8 bases between them. The CDR3 bases are TGTGCCAGCAGCCAATCCGACGAGAACCAAGAGACCCAGTACTTC. Translation: CASSQSDENQETQYF.

The genes are TRBV5-5 and TRBJ1-4, with 7 nucleotides matching TRBD1. The CDR3 has 14 amino acids. Germline-derived CDR1 and CDR2 are SGHKS and YYEKEE (reference sequence). The ends lost 0 bases at V and 6 bases at J; junction bases unmatched: 2. The DNA of the CDR3 is TGTGCCAGCAGCTTGGAGGGGGCTGATGAAAAACTGTTTTTT. Protein: CASSLEGADEKLFF.

The J gene is TRBJ2-7, the V gene TRBV13, with TRBD2 matching 10 bases. Germline CDR1 PRHDT, CDR2 FYEKMQ (reference sequence). J was trimmed by 1 base and V by 3 bases; bases with no gene match: 6. The CDR3 loop spans 16 amino acids. This chain's CDR3 is CASSLGTSGKSYEQYF. The CDR3 nucleotides read TGTGCCAGCAGCTTGGGAACTAGCGGGAAGTCCTACGAGCAGTACTTC.

This chain uses TRBV15 with TRBJ1-1; TRBD1 aligns across 7 bases. This CDR3 contains 11 residues. The ends lost 6 bases at V and 8 bases at J; junction bases unmatched: 3. Germline assignment: CDR1 LNHNV and CDR2 YYDKDF (reference sequence). The CDR3: CATRDRAEAFF. The CDR3 nucleotides read TGTGCCACCAGAGACAGGGCCGAAGCTTTCTTT.

The chain joins TRBV7-8 to TRBJ2-6; D gene unclear. The CDR3 is made up of 14 amino acids. V lost 7 bases to trimming and J lost 2 bases, with 9 bases between them. The germline gives CDR1 SGHVS, CDR2 FQNEAQ. Here the CDR3 DNA reads TGTGCCAGCACCCAGCAGGCTGGGGCCAACGTCCTGACTTTC. It yields the protein CASTQQAGANVLTF.

In the case of this clone: The junction shows a germline mismatch at one end, possibly a read error. The chain links TRBV7-9 to TRBJ2-1; 9 bases fit TRBD1. The CDR3 covers 15 residues. Germline CDR1 is SEHNR and CDR2 is FQNEAQ (reference sequence). CDR3 residues: CASSTTPDADRGVLF. The CDR3 region has the DNA TGTGCCAGCAGCACGACCCCTGACGCGGACAGGGGAGTCCTCTTC.

About this clone itself: This CDR3 is also generated by other DNA sequences in the sample. The chain carries TRBV4-1 and TRBJ1-2; D may be TRBD1 (5 bases). The CDR3 consists of 15 residues. Germline CDR1 is MGHRA and CDR2 is YSYEKL. Trimming removed 0 bases from V and 2 bases from J, with 10 bases in between. The CDR3 loop reads CASSQDTGSNYGYTF. CDR3 nucleotides: TGCGCCAGCAGCCAAGATACAGGTTCCAACTATGGCTACACCTTC.

The genes are TRBV2 and TRBJ1-1; weak D call: TRBD1 (6 bases). Trimming took 4 bases from V and 4 from J, leaving 10 bases between them. Germline CDR1 is SNHLY and CDR2 is FYNNEI. This CDR3 has 13 amino acids. CDR3 region: CASSAGGPTEAFF. The CDR3 DNA is TGTGCCAGCAGTGCCGGGGGGCCCACTGAAGCTTTCTTT.